This T cell receptor beta chain was recovered during a study of T cell responses to AZD1222 COVID-19 vaccine. Study conclusions and caveats: An increase in Spike-specific TCR breadth and depth was observed after two AZD1222 doses.

Here immunoSEQ multiplex PCR was the method, and the copy in TCRdb shows in-frame clones only, minus some. The data show 95,000 to 150,000 clones, around 93% seen once. Of note for this clone: Its antigen is still unknown.

The TCR comes from an adult who received the AZD1222 COVID-19 vaccine. The sample here was peripheral blood, taken 28 days after the second AZD1222 dose.

The CDR3 here is CASSWQGPSYGYTF. CDR3 sequence (DNA): TGTGCCAGCAGCTGGCAGGGCCCCTCCTATGGCTACACCTTC. The V call is TRBV5-4, the J call TRBJ1-2; D may be TRBD1 (5 bases). Trimming took off 3 bases at V and 4 bases at J, with 13 bases between the two ends. This CDR3 is built from 14 residues. The germline CDR1 and CDR2 sequences are SGHNT and YYREEE (reference sequence).